This TCR beta chain was sequenced for a study of shared clonotypes between healthy human individuals. About the study: CD8 memory received one plate per donor, CD8 naive two, CD4 memory three and CD4 naive three.

It was CD45RO-negative cells, positively selected for CCR7, that made up naive CD8 cells, with terminally differentiated effector memory CD45RA+ cells excluded. Study results and limitations: With a few donors compared, 4.5% to 6.5% of naive CD4 clonotypes were shared. Across subsets, estimated richness was generally greater for naive than for memory populations.

V lost 10 bases, J lost 5 bases, and 14 bases stayed unmatched. The germline gives CDR1 MNHEY, CDR2 SVGAGI. The length of the CDR3 is 15 residues. The assay was immunoSEQ multiplex PCR, and TCRdb's table has in-frame clones only and misses some. The sample shows some 2 million clones, approximately 94% of them seen only once. Worth noting for this clone: The target antigen is unknown.

Specimen: naive CD8+ T cells sorted from blood. The genes are TRBV6-5 and TRBJ1-1, with 9 bases identical to TRBD1. This TCR was sampled from a man aged 18 to 29 in good health. The CDR3 DNA is TGTGCCACCCAAGCCGCGGGACAGGGAATAACTGAAGCTTTCTTT. Translation: CATQAAGQGITEAFF.